The 20 T cell receptor beta chains below all came from one sample that was sequenced in a study of vaccination and CD4 T cells after COVID-19. With the Oncomine TCR Beta short-read assay, DNA from cultured CD4+ T cells was sequenced. In TCRdb, the PCR reads were re-called with MiXCR into one record per CDR3 protein. The top ten clones hold about 18% of a sample with 9,600 or so distinct CDR3 sequences, roughly 52% of them seen once. Documented treatment: approximately 11-day PBMC culture with coronavirus spike peptide pools or control peptides (ViraFEST assay). Researchers collected the unexposed donor's CD4+ T cells before the COVID-19 pandemic (2011-2018). The antigens of these receptors remain unknown. Sequencing input: CD4+ T cells from blood, cultured in vitro. These receptors were obtained from a human donor in good health.

The chain has TRBV11-2 and TRBJ1-1, with D possibly TRBD1 on 6 matching bases. Germline V gene sequence: CDR1 SGHAT, CDR2 FQNNGV. The CDR3 runs 13 residues. Between the trimmed V and J ends, which lost 5 bases and 1 base, there was a span of 8 bases. The CDR3 is CASSRTANTEAFF. As DNA, the CDR3 is TGTGCCAGCAGCCGGACAGCGAACACTGAAGCTTTCTTT.

This chain joins TRBV11-2 and TRBJ1-1; D is unclear. The germline CDR1 and CDR2 sequences are SGHAT and FQNNGV. CDR3 length: 13 amino acids. With 3 bases removed from V and 11 bases from J, the gap between germline ends came to 16 bases. The CDR3 nucleotides read TGTGCCAGCAGCTTGCCCATCTTTTCCGGGGCTTTCTTT. As protein: CASSLPIFSGAFF.

The sample holds a few counts of this clonotype. The chain employs TRBV20-1 and TRBJ1-2; TRBD1 matches 8 bases. This CDR3 comprises 14 residues. Germline CDR1 is DFQATT and CDR2 is SNEGSKA (reference sequence). The trim removed 6 bases at V and 0 bases at J, leaving 6 bases unmatched. The CDR3 DNA reads TGCAGTGCGCTACTGACAGGGGCTAACTATGGCTACACCTTC. It yields the protein CSALLTGANYGYTF.

On this clonotype itself: A read error may produce the germline difference seen at one junction end. The J gene is TRBJ2-6, the V gene TRBV7-2, with 10 bases fitting TRBD1. There are 20 residues in the CDR3. Germline values: CDR1 SGHTA, CDR2 FQGNSA. The CDR3 nucleotides are TGCGCCAGCAGCCAAGCGGTGTTAGGCGGACAGGGGGCTGGGGCCAACGTCCTGACTTTC. Its protein is CASSQAVLGGQGAGANVLTF.

The CDR3 reads CASSPRGLAVPETQYF. The CDR3 DNA is TGCGCCAGCAGCCCTCGGGGACTAGCGGTTCCCGAGACCCAGTACTTC. The genes are TRBV5-1 and TRBJ2-5; 11 bases fit TRBD2. Germline lookup yields CDR1 SGHRS and CDR2 YFSETQ. V was pared by 4 bases and J by 5 bases, with 10 bases of the junction left unmatched. The length of the CDR3 is 16 residues.

V is TRBV7-8 and J is TRBJ2-5; D is perhaps TRBD1 or TRBD2 (6 bases each). CDR1 and CDR2 from the germline V gene are SGHVS and FQNEAQ. V was cut by 7 bases and J by 4 bases, with 22 bases left in between. The CDR3 length is 16 residues. CDR3 DNA: TGTGCCAGCACCCCTGGTGGGGGGCCCACGGGAGAGACCCAGTACTTC. Protein product: CASTPGGGPTGETQYF.

This chain uses TRBV6-1 with TRBJ1-1, with D hard to call. Trimming took off 2 bases at V and 10 bases at J, with 17 bases between the two ends. CDR3 size: 14 residues. CDR1 and CDR2 (germline): MNHNS, SASEGT. CDR3 DNA sequence: TGTGCCAGCAGTGAAAAGTTAGGTCTTTGGGTAGCTTTCTTT. This gives the protein CASSEKLGLWVAFF.

This clonotype has only a few counts. The genes are TRBV20-1 and TRBJ1-6; possibly TRBD1 for D (6 bases). Germline lookup yields CDR1 DFQATT and CDR2 SNEGSKA (reference sequence). CDR3 length: 13 residues. V was pared by 6 bases and J by 5 bases, with 11 bases between. Here the CDR3 DNA reads TGCAGTGCCAGACAGGTAGATAATTCACCCCTCCACTTT. Its translation is CSARQVDNSPLHF.

This clonotype was seen more than once but under ten times. CDR3 region: CASVFGAGGADTQYF. CDR3 in DNA: TGTGCCAGCGTATTTGGGGCGGGAGGGGCAGATACGCAGTATTTT. The rearrangement uses TRBV2 and TRBJ2-3; 9 nucleotides agree with TRBD2. CDR3 length: 15 amino acids. Losses at the gene ends were 8 bases for V and 4 bases for J; bases not matched to a gene: 10. CDR1 is SNHLY, CDR2 FYNNEI, per germline.

CDR3 in amino acids: CASSEAGEEAGELFF. CDR3 coding DNA: TGCGCCAGCAGTGAAGCGGGAGAGGAGGCCGGGGAGCTGTTTTTT. This sequence joins TRBV10-1 and TRBJ2-2; TRBD2 agrees at 8 bases. The junction had 6 bases not matched to a gene; V was cut back by 3 bases and J by 6 bases. CDR3 size: 15 residues. The germline V gene encodes CDR1 WNHNN and CDR2 SYGVQD (reference sequence).

The chain carries TRBV5-4 and TRBJ2-5, with 16 bases identical to TRBD2. This CDR3 has 17 residues. Germline values: CDR1 SGHNT, CDR2 YYREEE (reference sequence). V lost 4 bases, J lost 5 bases, and 8 bases stayed unmatched. The CDR3 bases are TGTGCCAGCAGCGAGGGACTAGCGGGGGGGCCGAGTGAGACCCAGTACTTC. This sequence encodes CASSEGLAGGPSETQYF.

The sample holds a few counts of this clonotype. The CDR3 coding sequence is TGCGCCAGCAGCTTGGATACAGGGCACAATCAGCCCCAGCATTTT. As protein: CASSLDTGHNQPQHF. This chain uses TRBV5-1 with TRBJ1-5, with D maybe TRBD1 (6 bases). In germline, CDR1 is SGHRS, CDR2 YFSETQ. The CDR3 has 15 amino acids. V was clipped by 0 bases and J by 3 bases, with 10 bases between them.

This clonotype has only a few counts. This sequence joins TRBV20-1 and TRBJ2-7; 7 nucleotides match TRBD1. The J segment lost 5 bases and the V segment lost 5 bases, leaving 9 bases of the junction unmatched. There are 13 residues in the CDR3. The germline CDR1 and CDR2 sequences are DFQATT and SNEGSKA (reference sequence). This CDR3 reads CSADEGTAHEQYF. Written as DNA, the CDR3 is TGCAGTGCTGATGAAGGGACAGCCCACGAGCAGTACTTC.

This clonotype was seen only a few times. This chain joins TRBV7-9 and TRBJ1-3; the D gene is possibly TRBD1 (5 bases). The CDR3 spans 14 residues. Per the germline V gene, CDR1 is SEHNR and CDR2 is FQNEAQ (reference sequence). Trimming shortened V by 4 bases and J by 4 bases, and 11 bases separated the two germline ends. The CDR3: CASSSWDSGNTIYF. Here the CDR3 DNA reads TGTGCCAGCAGCTCATGGGACTCAGGAAACACCATATATTTT. Filled out from reference TRBV7-9 and TRBJ1-3, the complete variable domain reads DTGVSQNPRHKITKRGQNVTFRCDPISEHNRLYWYRQTLGQGPEFLTYFQNEAQLEKSRLLSDRFSAERPKGSFSTLEIQRTEQGDSAMYLCASSSWDSGNTIYFGEGSWLTVV.

The chain has TRBV19 and TRBJ2-7; perhaps TRBD1 as D (7 bases). Trimming took off 5 bases at V and 2 bases at J, with 19 bases between the two ends. Germline CDR1 is LNHDA and CDR2 is SQIVND (reference sequence). CDR3 size: 16 residues. This CDR3 reads CASSRGLRDSTYEQYF. The CDR3 nucleotides are TGTGCCAGTAGTCGCGGGTTGCGGGACAGCACCTACGAGCAGTACTTC.

Written as DNA, the CDR3 is TGTGCCAGCTCACGGGCCGGGCCCTCCAATGAGCAGTTCTTC. Protein sequence: CASSRAGPSNEQFF. The chain links TRBV18 to TRBJ2-1; D is undetermined. Trimming took off 4 bases at V and 6 bases at J, with 13 bases between the two ends. This CDR3 is built from 14 residues. The germline CDR1 and CDR2 sequences are KGHSH and LQKENI. Together with reference TRBV18 and TRBJ2-1, the CDR3 gives the full variable domain: NAGVMQNPRHLVRRRGQEARLRCSPMKGHSHVYWYRQLPEEGLKFMVYLQKENIIDESGMPKERFSAEFPKEGPSILRIQQVVRGDSAAYFCASSRAGPSNEQFFGPGTRLTVL.

This clonotype was counted only a few times. The chain carries TRBV10-1 and TRBJ2-1, with unresolved D. Trimming shortened V by 2 bases and J by 4 bases, and 9 bases separated the two germline ends. Looked up from germline, CDR1 is WNHNN and CDR2 is SYGVQD (reference sequence). This CDR3 has 14 residues. CDR3 sequence: CASSETDLYNEQFF. CDR3 DNA sequence: TGCGCCAGCAGTGAGACGGACCTATACAATGAGCAGTTCTTC.

The genes are TRBV7-8 and TRBJ2-5; no clear D. Germline CDR1 reads SGHVS; CDR2 reads FQNEAQ. There are 14 residues in the CDR3. Trimming left V 5 bases short and J 5 bases short, with 15 bases between. The CDR3 bases are TGTGCCAGCAGCCCCGAGTACTACCGGGAGACCCAGTACTTC. Amino acids: CASSPEYYRETQYF.

This clonotype showed up just a few times. This sequence joins TRBV4-3 and TRBJ2-1; D uncertain. The germline CDR1 and CDR2 sequences are LGHNA and YSLEER. V was cut by 4 bases and J by 7 bases, with 5 bases left in between. The CDR3 covers 11 residues. CDR3 sequence reads: CASSLKNEQFF. The CDR3 bases are TGCGCCAGCAGCCTTAAGAATGAGCAGTTCTTC.

The J gene is TRBJ1-2, the V gene TRBV30; D is uncertain. The CDR3 is made up of 13 amino acids. CDR1 and CDR2 (germline): GTSNPN, SVGIG (reference sequence). V dropped 0 bases and J dropped 2 bases, with 7 bases sitting between them. The CDR3 here is CAWSVLKNYGYTF. The CDR3, as DNA: TGTGCCTGGAGTGTACTCAAGAACTATGGCTACACCTTC.